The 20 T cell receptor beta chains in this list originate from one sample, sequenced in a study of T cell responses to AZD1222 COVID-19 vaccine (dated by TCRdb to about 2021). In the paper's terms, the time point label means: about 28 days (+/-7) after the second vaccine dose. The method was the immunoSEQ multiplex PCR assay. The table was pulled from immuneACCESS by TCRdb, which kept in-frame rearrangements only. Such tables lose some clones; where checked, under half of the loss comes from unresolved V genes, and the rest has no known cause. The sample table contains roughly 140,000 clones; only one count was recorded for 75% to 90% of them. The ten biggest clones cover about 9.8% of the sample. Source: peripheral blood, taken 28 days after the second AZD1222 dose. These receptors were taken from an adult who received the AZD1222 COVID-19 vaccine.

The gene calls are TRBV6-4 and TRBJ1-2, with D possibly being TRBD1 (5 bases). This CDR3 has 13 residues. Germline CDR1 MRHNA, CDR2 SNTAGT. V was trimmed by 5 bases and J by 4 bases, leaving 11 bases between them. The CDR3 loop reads CASSRGQGYGYTF. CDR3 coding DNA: TGTGCCAGCAGTCGCGGCCAGGGCTATGGCTACACCTTC.

The CDR3 coding sequence is TGTGCCAGCAGCTTGGGGGGGATAGGCGAGCAGTACTTC. Translating gives CASSLGGIGEQYF. This sequence joins TRBV5-5 and TRBJ2-7; possibly TRBD1 or TRBD2 for D (5 bases each). The CDR3 loop spans 13 amino acids. In germline, CDR1 is SGHKS, CDR2 YYEKEE (reference sequence). Deletions cut 0 bases from V and 6 bases from J, with 10 bases between.

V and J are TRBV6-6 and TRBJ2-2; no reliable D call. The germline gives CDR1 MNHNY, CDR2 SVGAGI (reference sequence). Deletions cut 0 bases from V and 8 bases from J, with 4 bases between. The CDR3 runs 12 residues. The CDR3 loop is CASSYSEGELFF. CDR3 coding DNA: TGTGCCAGCAGTTACTCAGAGGGGGAGCTGTTTTTT.

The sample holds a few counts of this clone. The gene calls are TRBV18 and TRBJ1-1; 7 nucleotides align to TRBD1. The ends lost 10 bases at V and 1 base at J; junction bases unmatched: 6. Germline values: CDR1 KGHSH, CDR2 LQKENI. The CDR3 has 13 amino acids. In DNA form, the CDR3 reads TGTGCCACCACCAGGGGGGGGAACACTGAAGCTTTCTTT. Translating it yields CATTRGGNTEAFF.

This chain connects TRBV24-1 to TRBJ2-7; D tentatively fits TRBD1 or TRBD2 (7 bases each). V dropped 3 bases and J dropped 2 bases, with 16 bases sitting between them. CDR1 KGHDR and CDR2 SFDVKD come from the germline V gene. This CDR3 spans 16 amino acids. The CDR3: CATSDITGEGTYEQYF. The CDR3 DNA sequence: TGTGCCACCAGTGATATTACAGGGGAGGGTACCTACGAGCAGTACTTC.

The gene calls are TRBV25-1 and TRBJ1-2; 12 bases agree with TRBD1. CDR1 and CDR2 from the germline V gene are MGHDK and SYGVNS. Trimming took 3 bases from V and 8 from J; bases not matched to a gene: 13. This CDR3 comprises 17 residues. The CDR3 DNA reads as TGTGCCAGCAGTGACTACACTACCGGGACAGGGGGCAGCGGCTACACCTTC. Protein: CASSDYTTGTGGSGYTF.

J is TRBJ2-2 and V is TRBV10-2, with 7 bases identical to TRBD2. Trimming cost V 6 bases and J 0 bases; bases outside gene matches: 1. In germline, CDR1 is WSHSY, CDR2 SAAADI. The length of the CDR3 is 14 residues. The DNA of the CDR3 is TGCGCCAGCAGGGCGGGGGCGAACACCGGGGAGCTGTTTTTT. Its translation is CASRAGANTGELFF.

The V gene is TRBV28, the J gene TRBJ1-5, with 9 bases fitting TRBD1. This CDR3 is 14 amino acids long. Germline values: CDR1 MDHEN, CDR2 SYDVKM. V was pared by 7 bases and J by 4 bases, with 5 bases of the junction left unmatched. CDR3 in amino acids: CASTRTGANQPQHF. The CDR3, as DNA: TGTGCCAGCACCAGGACAGGGGCAAATCAGCCCCAGCATTTT. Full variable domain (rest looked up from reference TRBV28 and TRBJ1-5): DVKVTQSSRYLVKRTGEKVFLECVQDMDHENMFWYRQDPGLGLRLIYFSYDVKMKEKGDIPEGYSVSREKKERFSLILESASTNQTSMYLCASTRTGANQPQHFGDGTRLSIL.

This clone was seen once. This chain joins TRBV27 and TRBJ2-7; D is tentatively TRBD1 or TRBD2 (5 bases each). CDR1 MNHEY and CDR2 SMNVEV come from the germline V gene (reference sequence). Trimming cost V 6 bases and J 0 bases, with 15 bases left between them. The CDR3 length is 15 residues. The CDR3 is CASRRTGPNSYEQYF. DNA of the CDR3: TGTGCCAGCAGACGCACGGGACCGAACTCCTACGAGCAGTACTTC.

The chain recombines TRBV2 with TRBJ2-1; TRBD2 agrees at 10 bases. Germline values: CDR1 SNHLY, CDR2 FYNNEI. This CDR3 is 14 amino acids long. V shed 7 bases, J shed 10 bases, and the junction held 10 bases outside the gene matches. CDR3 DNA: TGTGCCAGCACACGGGAGGTAGCGGGGGGAGAGCAGTTCTTC. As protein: CASTREVAGGEQFF. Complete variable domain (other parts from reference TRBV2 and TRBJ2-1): EPEVTQTPSHQVTQMGQEVILRCVPISNHLYFYWYRQILGQKVEFLVSFYNNEISEKSEIFDDQFSVERPDGSNFTLKIRSTKLEDSAMYFCASTREVAGGEQFFGPGTRLTVL.

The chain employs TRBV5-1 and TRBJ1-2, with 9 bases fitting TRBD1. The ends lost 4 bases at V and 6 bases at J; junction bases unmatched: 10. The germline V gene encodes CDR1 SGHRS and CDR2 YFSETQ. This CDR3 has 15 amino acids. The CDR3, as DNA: TGCGCCAGCAGCGTTCTTTTGACAGGGGGAGATGGCTACACCTTC. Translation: CASSVLLTGGDGYTF.

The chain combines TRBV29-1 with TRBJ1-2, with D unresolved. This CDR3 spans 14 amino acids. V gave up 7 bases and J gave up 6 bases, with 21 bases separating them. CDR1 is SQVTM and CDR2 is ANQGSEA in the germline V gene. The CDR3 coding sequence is TGCAGCGCCGAAGGAGGGAATACTTGGAATGGCTACACCTTC. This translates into CSAEGGNTWNGYTF.

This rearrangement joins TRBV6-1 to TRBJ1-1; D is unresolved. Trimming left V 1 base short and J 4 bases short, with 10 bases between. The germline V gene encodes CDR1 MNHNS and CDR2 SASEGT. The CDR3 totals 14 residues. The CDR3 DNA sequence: TGTGCCAGCAGTGAAGTACAGAAAATCACTGAAGCTTTCTTT. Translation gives CASSEVQKITEAFF.

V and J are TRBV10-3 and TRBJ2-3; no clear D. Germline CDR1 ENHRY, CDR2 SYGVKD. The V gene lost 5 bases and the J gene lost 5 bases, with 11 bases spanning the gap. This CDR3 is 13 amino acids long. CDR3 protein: CAISYGSGDTQYF. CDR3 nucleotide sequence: TGTGCCATCAGTTATGGGTCAGGAGATACGCAGTATTTT.

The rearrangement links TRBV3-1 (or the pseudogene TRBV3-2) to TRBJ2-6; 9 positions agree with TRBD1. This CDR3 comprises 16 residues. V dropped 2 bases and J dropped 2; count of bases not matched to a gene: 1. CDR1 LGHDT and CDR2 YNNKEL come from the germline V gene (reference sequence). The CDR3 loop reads CASSQTGGAGANVLTF. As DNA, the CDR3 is TGTGCCAGCAGCCAAACAGGGGGCGCTGGGGCCAACGTCCTGACTTTC.

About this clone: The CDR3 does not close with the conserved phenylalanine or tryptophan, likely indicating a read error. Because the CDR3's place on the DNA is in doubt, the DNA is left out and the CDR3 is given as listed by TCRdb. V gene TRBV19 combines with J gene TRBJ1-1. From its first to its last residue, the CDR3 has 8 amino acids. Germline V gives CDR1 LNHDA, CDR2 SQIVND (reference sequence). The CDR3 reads CASSWGSV.

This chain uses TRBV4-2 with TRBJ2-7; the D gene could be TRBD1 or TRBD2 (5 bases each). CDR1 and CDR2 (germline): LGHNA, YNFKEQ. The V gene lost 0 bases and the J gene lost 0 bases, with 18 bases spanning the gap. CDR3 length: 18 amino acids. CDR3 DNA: TGTGCCAGCAGCCAAGATACGACGTTGGGGGAGAGCTCCTACGAGCAGTACTTC. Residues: CASSQDTTLGESSYEQYF.

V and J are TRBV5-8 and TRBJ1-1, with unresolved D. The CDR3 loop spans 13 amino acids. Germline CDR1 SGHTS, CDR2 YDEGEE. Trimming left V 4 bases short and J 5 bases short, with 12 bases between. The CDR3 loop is CASSHEGWTEAFF. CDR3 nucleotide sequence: TGTGCCAGCAGCCATGAGGGTTGGACTGAAGCTTTCTTT. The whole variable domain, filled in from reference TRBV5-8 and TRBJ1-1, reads EAGVTQSPTHLIKTRGQQATLRCSPISGHTSVYWYQQALGLGLQFLLWYDEGEERNRGNFPPRFSGRQFPNYSSELNVNALELEDSALYLCASSHEGWTEAFFGQGTRLTVV.

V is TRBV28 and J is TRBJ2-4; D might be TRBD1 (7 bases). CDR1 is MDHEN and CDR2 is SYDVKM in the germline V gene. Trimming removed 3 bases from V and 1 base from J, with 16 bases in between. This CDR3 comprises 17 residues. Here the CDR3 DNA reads TGTGCCAGCAGTTTCCGGGCAGGGGGGCTGGCCAAAAACATTCAGTACTTC. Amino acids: CASSFRAGGLAKNIQYF.

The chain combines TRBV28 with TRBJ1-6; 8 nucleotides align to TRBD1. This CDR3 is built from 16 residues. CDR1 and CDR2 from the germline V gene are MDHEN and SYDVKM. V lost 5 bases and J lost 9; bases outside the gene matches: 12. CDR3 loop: CASSPIQGGNGSPLHF. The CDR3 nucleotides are TGTGCCAGCAGTCCCATACAGGGGGGAAATGGTTCACCCCTCCACTTT.